Below, 20 T cell receptor beta chains from the same sample are listed, as sequenced in a study of T cell responses to AZD1222 COVID-19 vaccine. TCRdb's copy holds only in-frame clones and misses some; the assay was immunoSEQ multiplex PCR. Of roughly 140,000 clones listed, 90% are singletons. This specimen was peripheral blood, taken on day 0 of AZD1222 vaccination. These receptors originate from an adult in good health.

J is TRBJ2-1 and V is TRBV6-2 or TRBV6-3; possibly TRBD2 for D (6 bases). The CDR3 has 14 amino acids. Trimming left V 2 bases short and J 7 bases short, with 12 bases between. Germline-derived CDR1 and CDR2 are MNHEY and SVGEGT. CDR3 in amino acids: CASSYGLAWNEQFF. The CDR3 DNA reads TGTGCCAGCAGTTACGGTCTAGCGTGGAATGAGCAGTTCTTC.

The chain's CDR3 is CASSPRTGQETQYF. In DNA form, the CDR3 reads TGTGCCAGTAGTCCCCGGACAGGCCAAGAGACCCAGTACTTC. The J gene is TRBJ2-5, the V gene TRBV19, with TRBD1 matching 7 bases. Germline V CDR1 and CDR2: LNHDA, SQIVND (reference sequence). The CDR3 totals 14 residues. The J segment lost 1 base and the V segment lost 5 bases, leaving 4 bases of the junction unmatched. Full variable domain (rest looked up from reference TRBV19 and TRBJ2-5): DGGITQSPKYLFRKEGQNVTLSCEQNLNHDAMYWYRQDPGQGLRLIYYSQIVNDFQKGDIAEGYSVSREKKESFPLTVTSAQKNPTAFYLCASSPRTGQETQYFGPGTRLLVL.

The chain couples TRBV6-1 to TRBJ1-1; tentatively, D is TRBD1 (5 bases). Per the germline V gene, CDR1 is MNHNS and CDR2 is SASEGT. The CDR3 loop spans 15 amino acids. V lost 2 bases and J 2 bases, leaving 12 bases between the germline ends. In nucleotides, the CDR3 is TGTGCCAGCAGTGAACCAGGGCGTTCCAACACTGAAGCTTTCTTT. The encoded protein is CASSEPGRSNTEAFF.

The chain combines TRBV7-8 with TRBJ2-7; D call uncertain. CDR3 length: 12 amino acids. The germline CDR1 and CDR2 sequences are SGHVS and FQNEAQ. Trimming took 4 bases from V and 4 from J, leaving 8 bases between them. The CDR3 nucleotides read TGTGCCAGCAGCTCGCACAGATACGAGCAGTACTTC. Its translation: CASSSHRYEQYF. The variable domain in full, with the rest retrieved from reference TRBV7-8 and TRBJ2-7, is GAGVSQSPRYKVAKRGQDVALRCDPISGHVSLFWYQQALGQGPEFLTYFQNEAQLDKSGLPSDRFFAERPEGSVSTLKIQRTQQEDSAVYLCASSSHRYEQYFGPGTRLTVT.

This chain joins TRBV7-2 and TRBJ2-7; 8 nucleotides match TRBD2. Looked up from germline, CDR1 is SGHTA and CDR2 is FQGNSA. The length of the CDR3 is 14 residues. V dropped 5 bases and J dropped 2; count of bases not matched to a gene: 5. CDR3 region: CASSPTSGPYEQYF. DNA for the CDR3: TGTGCCAGCAGCCCTACTAGCGGACCCTACGAGCAGTACTTC.

CDR3 residues: CASSYETKNTEAFF. The CDR3 DNA sequence: TGTGCCAGCAGTTACGAAACAAAGAACACTGAAGCTTTCTTT. The J gene is TRBJ1-1, the V gene TRBV6-5, with D uncertain. The germline CDR1 and CDR2 sequences are MNHEY and SVGAGI. This CDR3 contains 14 residues. V lost 2 bases and J lost 1, with 8 bases in between.

The chain combines TRBV19 with TRBJ1-5, with D unresolved. CDR1 LNHDA and CDR2 SQIVND come from the germline V gene (reference sequence). The CDR3 runs 14 residues. Trimming stripped 10 bases from V and 0 bases from J, with 13 bases between. CDR3 residues: CATDWAASNQPQHF. Written as DNA, the CDR3 is TGTGCCACCGACTGGGCGGCTAGCAATCAGCCCCAGCATTTT. Combining the CDR3 with reference TRBV19 and TRBJ1-5 gives the whole variable domain DGGITQSPKYLFRKEGQNVTLSCEQNLNHDAMYWYRQDPGQGLRLIYYSQIVNDFQKGDIAEGYSVSREKKESFPLTVTSAQKNPTAFYLCATDWAASNQPQHFGDGTRLSIL.

CDR3 loop: CSAPGLAAQYF. The CDR3 nucleotides are TGCAGTGCCCCCGGCTTGGCCGCCCAGTACTTC. The J gene is TRBJ2-5, the V gene TRBV20-1; D call uncertain. With 6 bases removed from V and 9 bases from J, the gap between germline ends came to 14 bases. CDR3 length equals 11 residues. Germline V lookup: CDR1 DFQATT, CDR2 SNEGSKA (reference sequence).

V and J are TRBV2 and TRBJ1-1; TRBD1 agrees at 7 bases. CDR1 SNHLY and CDR2 FYNNEI come from the germline V gene. The junction had 10 bases not matched to a gene; V was cut back by 6 bases and J by 6 bases. There are 14 residues in the CDR3. CDR3 residues: CASSDETGSAEAFF. The CDR3 DNA reads TGTGCCAGCAGCGATGAGACAGGGAGCGCTGAAGCTTTCTTT. Using reference TRBV2 and TRBJ1-1 for the parts outside the CDR3, the full variable domain is EPEVTQTPSHQVTQMGQEVILRCVPISNHLYFYWYRQILGQKVEFLVSFYNNEISEKSEIFDDQFSVERPDGSNFTLKIRSTKLEDSAMYFCASSDETGSAEAFFGQGTRLTVV.

The rearrangement joins TRBV19 to TRBJ2-1; D remains ambiguous. Germline V gives CDR1 LNHDA, CDR2 SQIVND (reference sequence). CDR3 size: 12 residues. V was trimmed by 6 bases and J by 4 bases, leaving 7 bases between them. CDR3 loop: CASRGMYNEQFF. The CDR3 DNA follows: TGTGCCAGTAGGGGAATGTACAATGAGCAGTTCTTC.

This clone occurred once. This rearrangement joins TRBV10-3 to TRBJ2-1; the match to TRBD2 covers 11 bases. The CDR3 runs 17 residues. V shed 7 bases and J 1 base; nucleotides not matched to a gene: 9. Germline lookup yields CDR1 ENHRY and CDR2 SYGVKD. The CDR3 DNA reads as TGTGCCATCACCGCCCTAGCGGGGGGCTCTTCCTACAATGAGCAGTTCTTC. It codes for CAITALAGGSSYNEQFF.

This chain connects TRBV25-1 to TRBJ1-4, with TRBD1 identical over 8 bases. The germline V gene encodes CDR1 MGHDK and CDR2 SYGVNS. Trimming removed 7 bases from V and 7 bases from J; junction bases left unmatched: 5. The CDR3 loop spans 13 amino acids. DNA for the CDR3: TGTGCCAGCACGACAGGGGAGTCTGAAAAACTGTTTTTT. Translating gives CASTTGESEKLFF.

This chain connects TRBV10-2 to TRBJ2-7; D may be TRBD2 (6 bases). Deletions cut 0 bases from V and 4 bases from J, with 13 bases between. Germline V CDR1 and CDR2: WSHSY, SAAADI. This CDR3 region has 15 residues. CDR3 protein: CASSESFGGEYEQYF. The CDR3 DNA follows: TGCGCCAGCAGTGAGTCTTTCGGCGGGGAATACGAGCAGTACTTC.

This rearrangement joins TRBV29-1 to TRBJ2-7; 8 nucleotides align to TRBD1. From germline, CDR1 is SQVTM and CDR2 ANQGSEA. The CDR3 length is 8 residues. CDR3 sequence reads: CSVETGEV. CDR3 bases: TGCAGCGTAGAGACAGGGGAAGTC.

The genes are TRBV4-2 and TRBJ2-6, with 10 bases identical to TRBD1. Unmatched junction bases numbered 7, after V lost 5 bases and J lost 0 bases. This CDR3 has 18 residues. CDR1 is LGHNA, CDR2 YNFKEQ, per germline. This chain's CDR3 is CASSIRQGALSGANVLTF. The CDR3 coding sequence is TGTGCCAGCAGCATCCGACAGGGGGCTCTCTCTGGGGCCAACGTCCTGACTTTC.

The V and J genes are TRBV24-1 and TRBJ1-2; D is undetermined. Germline-derived CDR1 and CDR2 are KGHDR and SFDVKD. V was pared by 3 bases and J by 7 bases, with 14 bases between. This CDR3 has 14 amino acids. The CDR3 region is CATSDAGSVAGYTF. CDR3 coding DNA: TGTGCCACCAGTGATGCGGGGTCGGTAGCTGGCTACACCTTC.

The chain uses TRBV7-8 and TRBJ2-7; tentatively, D is TRBD1 (6 bases). The V gene's germline CDR1 is SGHVS and CDR2 FQNEAQ. V was trimmed by 1 base and J by 2 bases, leaving 9 bases between them. This CDR3 region has 14 residues. The CDR3 DNA follows: TGTGCCAGCAGCTTAGAACCAGGGGCCTACGAGCAGTACTTC. Amino acid sequence: CASSLEPGAYEQYF.

The chain employs TRBV29-1 and TRBJ2-7; D is perhaps TRBD2 (5 bases). Germline V lookup: CDR1 SQVTM, CDR2 ANQGSEA. Deletions cut 1 base from V and 4 bases from J, with 14 bases between. The CDR3 consists of 14 residues. The CDR3 DNA reads as TGCAGCGTTGAAGTAGACATTGAGGGTTACGAGCAGTACTTC. Translating gives CSVEVDIEGYEQYF.

V and J are TRBV5-1 and TRBJ1-1, with TRBD1 as a possible D gene (5 bases). The CDR3 loop spans 15 amino acids. The ends were cut back, 0 bases at V and 3 bases at J, with 12 bases in the middle. The germline V gene encodes CDR1 SGHRS and CDR2 YFSETQ. The CDR3 loop reads CASSLEGVVDTEAFF. For the CDR3, the DNA is TGCGCCAGCAGCTTGGAAGGGGTTGTGGACACTGAAGCTTTCTTT.

The J gene is TRBJ2-5, the V gene TRBV30; the match to TRBD2 covers 10 bases. V lost 2 bases, J lost 1 base, and 10 bases stayed unmatched. The CDR3 is 17 amino acids. The V gene's germline CDR1 is GTSNPN and CDR2 SVGIG (reference sequence). For the CDR3, the DNA is TGTGCCTGGAGTTCCCGGACTAGCGGTACATTCCAAGAGACCCAGTACTTC. The encoded protein is CAWSSRTSGTFQETQYF.